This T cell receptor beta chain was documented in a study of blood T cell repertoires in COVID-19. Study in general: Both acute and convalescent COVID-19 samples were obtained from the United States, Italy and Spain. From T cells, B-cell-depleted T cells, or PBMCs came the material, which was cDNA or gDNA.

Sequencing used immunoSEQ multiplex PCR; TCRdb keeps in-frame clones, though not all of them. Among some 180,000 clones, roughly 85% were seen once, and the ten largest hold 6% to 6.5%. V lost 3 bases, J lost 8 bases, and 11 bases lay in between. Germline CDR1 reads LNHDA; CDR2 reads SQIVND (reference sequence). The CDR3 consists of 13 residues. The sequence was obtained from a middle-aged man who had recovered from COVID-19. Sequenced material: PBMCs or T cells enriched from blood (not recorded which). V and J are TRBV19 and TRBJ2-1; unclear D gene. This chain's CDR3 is CASSMVRLDEQFF. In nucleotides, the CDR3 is TGTGCCAGTAGTATGGTTAGACTGGATGAGCAGTTCTTC.